Listed here are 20 T cell receptor beta chains from one sample, sequenced in a study of cytomegalovirus exposure and HLA in healthy donors. A multiplex PCR was run with 60 Vbeta primers and 13 Jbeta primers. The data were produced by immunoSEQ multiplex PCR, yet TCRdb's version contains in-frame clones alone and is incomplete. The sample has about 120,000 clones; under 12% are singletons. Sequencing used PBMCs. These receptors were collected from a woman between 18 and 29 years old in good health and CMV-seropositive.

This chain connects TRBV25-1 to TRBJ2-1, with 11 bases identical to TRBD2. The V gene's germline CDR1 is MGHDK and CDR2 SYGVNS. The CDR3 extends over 16 amino acids. The V gene end was trimmed by 3 bases and the J gene end by 8 bases; junction bases not matched to a gene: 9. CDR3 in amino acids: CASSDLAGGPGDEQFF. CDR3 nucleotides: TGTGCCAGCAGTGACTTAGCGGGAGGGCCTGGGGATGAGCAGTTCTTC.

The rearrangement links TRBV5-4 to TRBJ2-1; 11 bases match TRBD2. Looked up from germline, CDR1 is SGHNT and CDR2 is YYREEE (reference sequence). This CDR3 region has 15 residues. V was pared by 5 bases and J by 7 bases, with 8 bases of the junction left unmatched. CDR3 region: CASRPTSGDLNEQFF. The DNA for the CDR3 is TGTGCCAGCAGGCCGACTAGCGGGGACCTTAATGAGCAGTTCTTC.

The table lists this clone with a few counts. J is TRBJ1-1 and V is TRBV4-2; weak D call: TRBD1 (6 bases). The V end was cut by 3 bases, the J end by 4 bases, with 9 bases between. Per the germline V gene, CDR1 is LGHNA and CDR2 is YNFKEQ. This CDR3 contains 13 residues. In DNA form, the CDR3 reads TGTGCCAGCAGCCACCCAGGGGCCACTGAAGCTTTCTTT. It translates to CASSHPGATEAFF.

This clone was seen a handful of times. The chain has TRBV6-1 and TRBJ2-3; 7 nucleotides line up with TRBD1. This CDR3 spans 12 amino acids. Germline values: CDR1 MNHNS, CDR2 SASEGT. Unmatched junction bases numbered 3, after V lost 6 bases and J lost 6 bases. The CDR3 DNA reads TGTGCCAGCAGAGGACAGGCGGATACGCAGTATTTT. As protein: CASRGQADTQYF.

This clone has only a few counts. The CDR3 reads CASGIAPSEAFF. The CDR3, as DNA: TGTGCCAGCGGCATAGCCCCCTCTGAAGCTTTCTTT. The chain employs TRBV6-5 and TRBJ1-1, with D unclear. The CDR3 consists of 12 residues. With 8 bases removed from V and 6 bases from J, the gap between germline ends came to 13 bases. Germline V lookup: CDR1 MNHEY, CDR2 SVGAGI.

This clone was counted between two and nine times. This chain uses TRBV7-2 with TRBJ2-7; maybe TRBD1 (5 bases). Between the trimmed V and J ends, which lost 5 bases and 0 bases, there was a span of 17 bases. This CDR3 comprises 16 residues. Germline V gives CDR1 SGHTA, CDR2 FQGNSA. The CDR3: CASSRRLGASSYEQYF. The CDR3 DNA reads TGTGCCAGCAGCCGCCGTCTAGGGGCGAGCTCCTACGAGCAGTACTTC.

This clone has more than one count but fewer than ten. This chain joins TRBV11-3 and TRBJ2-7; D unresolved. CDR1 and CDR2 (germline): SGHNT, YENEEA. V dropped 5 bases and J dropped 3 bases, with 5 bases sitting between them. This CDR3 is 11 amino acids long. The chain's CDR3 is CASSVNYEQYF. CDR3 in DNA: TGTGCCAGCAGCGTAAACTACGAGCAGTACTTC. Drawing the rest from reference TRBV11-3 and TRBJ2-7, the complete variable domain is EAGVVQSPRYKIIEKKQPVAFWCNPISGHNTLYWYLQNLGQGPELLIRYENEEAVDDSQLPKDRFSAERLKGVDSTLKIQPAELGDSAVYLCASSVNYEQYFGPGTRLTVT.

V usage is TRBV5-8 and J usage is TRBJ1-1, with D possibly matching TRBD1 (5 bases). The length of the CDR3 is 17 residues. Between the trimmed V and J ends, which lost 2 bases and 5 bases, there was a span of 22 bases. CDR1 and CDR2 from the germline V gene are SGHTS and YDEGEE. The chain's CDR3 is CASSLVEQDQRETEAFF. CDR3 DNA sequence: TGTGCCAGCAGCTTAGTTGAACAGGATCAGAGAGAAACTGAAGCTTTCTTT.

A few counts support this clone. This sample includes further DNA sequences coding for the same CDR3. The J gene is TRBJ2-7, the V gene TRBV30; a weak D match, TRBD2 (6 bases). This CDR3 spans 13 amino acids. The germline CDR1 and CDR2 sequences are GTSNPN and SVGIG (reference sequence). V was trimmed by 7 bases and J by 7 bases, leaving 20 bases between them. The CDR3 here is CASTGLSLREQYF. CDR3 sequence (DNA): TGTGCCTCAACGGGACTCTCCCTCAGGGAGCAGTACTTC.

This clone has more than one count but fewer than ten. This chain uses TRBV6-1 with TRBJ2-7; 8 nucleotides match TRBD2. The ends lost 1 base at V and 0 bases at J; junction bases unmatched: 5. From germline, CDR1 is MNHNS and CDR2 SASEGT. This CDR3 region has 16 residues. The DNA of the CDR3 is TGTGCCAGCAGTGAAGTCGGGAGGGAAAGCTCCTACGAGCAGTACTTC. It yields the protein CASSEVGRESSYEQYF.

The chain joins TRBV25-1 to TRBJ2-6; D unresolved. Trimming left V 6 bases short and J 3 bases short, with 12 bases between. Germline V gene data show CDR1 as MGHDK and CDR2 as SYGVNS. This CDR3 contains 15 residues. CDR3 loop: CASRPTEYGANVLTF. The CDR3 coding sequence is TGTGCCAGCAGACCCACAGAGTATGGGGCCAACGTCCTGACTTTC.

V gene TRBV7-8 combines with J gene TRBJ2-2; D possibly corresponds to TRBD2 (6 bases). Trimming removed 1 base from V and 2 bases from J, with 14 bases in between. The CDR3 is 17 residues long. Germline V CDR1 and CDR2: SGHVS, FQNEAQ. DNA of the CDR3: TGTGCCAGCAGCTTAGTTGGGGGGAGCGTTAACACCGGGGAGCTGTTTTTT. Protein sequence: CASSLVGGSVNTGELFF. Looking up the rest from reference TRBV7-8 and TRBJ2-2 gives the full variable domain: GAGVSQSPRYKVAKRGQDVALRCDPISGHVSLFWYQQALGQGPEFLTYFQNEAQLDKSGLPSDRFFAERPEGSVSTLKIQRTQQEDSAVYLCASSLVGGSVNTGELFFGEGSRLTVL.

This clone has more than one count but fewer than ten. In the same sample, other DNA sequences code for this CDR3. The chain recombines TRBV5-4 with TRBJ1-3, with D uncertain. The CDR3 spans 14 residues. The germline V gene has CDR1 SGHNT and CDR2 YYREEE (reference sequence). V was clipped by 0 bases and J by 4 bases, with 8 bases between them. This chain's CDR3 is CASSLGQAGNTIYF. CDR3 bases: TGTGCCAGCAGCTTGGGGCAGGCAGGAAACACCATATATTTT.

The genes are TRBV6-5 and TRBJ1-5; 10 bases line up with TRBD1. Germline V CDR1 and CDR2: MNHEY, SVGAGI. CDR3 length equals 15 residues. V dropped 10 bases and J dropped 6; count of bases not matched to a gene: 12. The CDR3 here is CATTPGTGVGQPQHF. In nucleotides, the CDR3 is TGTGCCACCACGCCCGGGACAGGGGTAGGTCAGCCCCAGCATTTT.

The chain links TRBV27 to TRBJ2-1, with a weak D call TRBD2 (5 bases). The germline V gene has CDR1 MNHEY and CDR2 SMNVEV (reference sequence). This CDR3 has 14 residues. Trimming removed 0 bases at V and 7 bases at J, with 10 bases between. CDR3 sequence reads: CASSLSSARNEQFF. DNA of the CDR3: TGTGCCAGCAGTTTATCTAGCGCGAGAAATGAGCAGTTCTTC.

The CDR3 loop is CASSFGLPNEQYF. In DNA, the CDR3 is TGTGCCAGCAGTTTTGGACTGCCTAACGAGCAGTACTTC. The V and J genes are TRBV27 and TRBJ2-7, with D maybe TRBD2 (5 bases). This CDR3 has 13 amino acids. Trimming stripped 3 bases from V and 5 bases from J, with 11 bases between. Germline values: CDR1 MNHEY, CDR2 SMNVEV (reference sequence).

The rearrangement links TRBV29-1 to TRBJ2-7; 12 nucleotides agree with TRBD2. CDR3 length: 14 residues. V was clipped by 4 bases and J by 6 bases; unmatched bases: 7. Germline lookup yields CDR1 SQVTM and CDR2 ANQGSEA. The CDR3 DNA is TGCAGCGTTGGACTAGCGGGAGAATTATCCGAGCAGTACTTC. This encodes CSVGLAGELSEQYF.

This clone was seen more than once but under ten times. The chain carries TRBV7-2 and TRBJ2-1, with 9 bases that match TRBD2. V was clipped by 2 bases and J by 4 bases; unmatched bases: 3. The CDR3 loop spans 15 amino acids. Looked up from germline, CDR1 is SGHTA and CDR2 is FQGNSA. The CDR3 DNA reads as TGTGCCAGCAGCTTATGGCTAGCGGGGTACAATGAGCAGTTCTTC. It yields the protein CASSLWLAGYNEQFF.

This clone showed up just a few times. The chain uses TRBV27 and TRBJ2-7, with 8 bases aligning to TRBD1. Germline V gene lookup returns CDR1 MNHEY and CDR2 SMNVEV (reference sequence). The length of the CDR3 is 13 residues. The junction had 4 bases not matched to a gene; V was cut back by 7 bases and J by 2 bases. CDR3 nucleotide sequence: TGTGCCAGCATTAGACAGGGGACCTACGAGCAGTACTTC. This translates into CASIRQGTYEQYF.

The V call is TRBV19, the J call TRBJ2-7, with 7 bases fitting TRBD1. J was trimmed by 2 bases and V by 5 bases; bases with no gene match: 6. This CDR3 has 14 residues. Looked up from germline, CDR1 is LNHDA and CDR2 is SQIVND (reference sequence). Here the CDR3 DNA reads TGTGCCAGTAGTGAAGACAGGGCCCCCTACGAGCAGTACTTC. It translates to CASSEDRAPYEQYF.